This T cell receptor beta chain was captured by sequencing in a study of CXCR3-negative and CXCR3-positive naive CD8 T cells. UMI-labeled TRB cDNA libraries were prepared by 5' RACE. From the 5' RACE reads, TCRdb lists one entry per CDR3 protein and no DNA. Its listing shows 65,000 to 95,000 distinct CDR3 sequences. The germline gives CDR1 LNHDA, CDR2 SQIVND (reference sequence). CDR3 length: 13 amino acids. This sequence joins TRBV19 and TRBJ1-1. This clonotype was obtained from a human donor in good health. Some clones in this sample may be carry-over from other donors' samples. Sample: naive CXCR3- CD8+ T cells from blood. Subset in this sample: CD45RO-CCR7+CD27+CD95- naive CD8+ T cells lacking CXCR3 (TNR3-). This chain's CDR3 is CASSTGVNTEAFF.